Included here is one TCR beta chain sequence, with context. There is no known antigen for this receptor. Base-call qualities are not available, and no considerably larger clone is one nucleotide away. The immunoSEQ Assay, a bias-controlled multiplex PCR, was used to amplify TCRbeta CDR3 regions from genomic DNA. As for the original processing: The number of nucleated cells in each sample was estimated from the amplification of reference gene primers within the assay. To quantify the absolute abundance of each unique TCRbeta CDR3 rearrangement, sequence reads were collapsed and filtered. For each sample, productive Simpson clonality was calculated as the square root of Simpson's diversity index across productive rearrangements. The immuneACCESS repertoire file appears here via TCRdb, limited to in-frame rearrangements. These files lack a portion of the clones; in checked studies, under half of the deficit traces to unresolved V genes, and the cause of the others is not known. Clone size and the V and J calls come from that table; the DNA yielded D and trimming. The sample data list approximately 400,000 clones, and more than 70% of these were observed just once. 10% to 15% of the sample rests with the top ten.

The data derive from a study of blood T cell repertoires in COVID-19 (dated by TCRdb to 2020 to 2021). At the level of the whole study: Samples from collaborators originated in the United States, Italy and Spain and spanned both the acute and convalescent phases of COVID-19. The prospective study material was composed of cDNA or gDNA derived from T cells, B-cell-depleted T cells, or PBMCs. The sample metadata nearly always contained a de-identified subject ID, COVID-19 status, age in years and sex. The repertoires were made available in a free public database intended to serve as a resource for research on the immune response to SARS-CoV-2. Deeply sampled blood TCRbeta repertoires from subjects exposed to, actively infected with, or recovered from COVID-19 were included in the dataset. Samples were obtained from the ongoing ImmuneRACE study (first 160 participants) and from 950 to 1,500 subjects provided by 6 global collaborators. Where HLA class I and class II types were available, the types were taken from metadata supplied by the sample provider, not from assay-based typing.

The study at large found these results: How much clinical and demographic metadata was included differed by source and by participant, and the metadata was provided uncurated.

At one collaborating source in Seattle, patients were enrolled during active infection and were followed longitudinally through the course of disease. Whole blood was collected in K2EDTA tubes by collaborating institutions according to the institutions' own protocols. For TCRbeta analysis, collaborator samples were shipped as frozen whole blood, as isolated PBMCs, or as DNA extracted from either sample type. From the germline V gene (reference sequence), CDR1 is WNHNN and CDR2 is SYGVQD. Counted from cysteine to phenylalanine, this CDR3 has 13 amino acids. Of all the DNA, just the CDR3 is kept, 39 bases in frame from base 1. The V end loses 6 bases and the J end loses 1 base, and a stretch of 9 bases separates them.

The clonotype was recovered from a woman in her forties or fifties with COVID-19, enrolled during active disease. The sequence is built from TRBV10-1 and TRBJ2-5; tentative D gene TRBD2, with 6 bases matching. Sample: peripheral blood. The CDR3 reads CASSGGAQETQYF. In nucleotide form, the sequence is TGCGCCAGCAGCGGCGGGGCCCAAGAGACCCAGTACTTC.